This entry lists 25 T cell receptor beta chains sequenced from one sample in a study of blood T cell repertoires in COVID-19. The protocol was immunoSEQ multiplex PCR, while the TCRdb copy is restricted to in-frame clones and leaves out a portion. Of approximately 260,000 clones listed, about four fifths are singletons. The sample was PBMCs or T cells enriched from blood (not recorded which). The receptors derive from a man in his fifties or sixties who had recovered from COVID-19.

The rearrangement joins TRBV19 to TRBJ2-3; 7 bases line up with TRBD2. The CDR3 has 12 residues. Losses at the gene ends were 3 bases for V and 13 bases for J; bases not matched to a gene: 7. CDR1 LNHDA and CDR2 SQIVND come from the germline V gene (reference sequence). The CDR3 sequence is CASSMRGGAKYF. The CDR3, as DNA: TGTGCCAGTAGTATGAGGGGAGGGGCTAAGTATTTT.

V and J are TRBV29-1 and TRBJ2-7; D is perhaps TRBD1 (6 bases). This CDR3 is built from 15 residues. Germline V gene sequence: CDR1 SQVTM, CDR2 ANQGSEA. Trimming stripped 1 base from V and 4 bases from J, with 17 bases between. For the CDR3, the DNA is TGCAGCGTTGAAGGGTGGGGCAGGGGCGGATACGAGCAGTACTTC. Residues: CSVEGWGRGGYEQYF.

This chain joins TRBV4-3 and TRBJ2-7, with D possibly TRBD1 on 6 matching bases. The CDR3 covers 15 residues. V lost 1 base and J 0 bases, leaving 10 bases between the germline ends. Germline CDR1 and CDR2: LGHNA and YSLEER. CDR3 bases: TGCGCCAGCAGCCAAGGGACAGAGAGCTCCTACGAGCAGTACTTC. As protein: CASSQGTESSYEQYF.

This clone was seen a few times. V usage is TRBV19 and J usage is TRBJ1-1, with TRBD1 matching 8 bases. J gave up 5 bases and V 7 bases, and 15 bases lay outside the gene matches. The CDR3 covers 16 residues. Germline V gene sequence: CDR1 LNHDA, CDR2 SQIVND (reference sequence). In DNA form, the CDR3 reads TGTGCCAGTACCTCCCCCGGACAGGGAGGAAAAACTGAAGCTTTCTTT. This encodes CASTSPGQGGKTEAFF.

V is TRBV7-2 and J is TRBJ2-2; TRBD1 matches 7 bases. Losses at the gene ends were 3 bases for V and 3 bases for J; bases not matched to a gene: 1. Germline loops: CDR1 SGHTA, CDR2 FQGNSA. CDR3 length: 14 residues. CDR3 protein: CASSLGQHTGELFF. As DNA, the CDR3 is TGTGCCAGCAGCTTGGGACAGCACACCGGGGAGCTGTTTTTT.

The chain employs TRBV6-2 or TRBV6-3 and TRBJ2-7; D is unresolved. Deletions cut 6 bases from V and 0 bases from J, with 18 bases between. The germline CDR1 and CDR2 sequences are MNHEY and SVGEGT. This CDR3 is 16 amino acids long. The DNA of the CDR3 is TGTGCCAGCAGCACTACCATTGATCGGAGCTCCTACGAGCAGTACTTC. Translating gives CASSTTIDRSSYEQYF.

This clone has a handful of counts. This sequence joins TRBV12-3 or TRBV12-4 and TRBJ1-6; D unclear. Deletions cut 5 bases from V and 10 bases from J, with 12 bases between. CDR3 length: 13 amino acids. The CDR3 coding sequence is TGTGCCAGCAGTCTCGGGGAGCACTCACCCCTCCACTTT. It translates to CASSLGEHSPLHF.

The chain carries TRBV30 and TRBJ2-1, with TRBD2 as a possible D gene (7 bases). The V gene's germline CDR1 is GTSNPN and CDR2 SVGIG (reference sequence). CDR3 length equals 15 residues. Trimming shortened V by 2 bases and J by 4 bases, and 15 bases separated the two germline ends. The CDR3 sequence is CAWSLGGGGYNEQFF. CDR3 nucleotide sequence: TGTGCCTGGAGTCTAGGAGGGGGGGGTTACAATGAGCAGTTCTTC.

The chain uses TRBV6-5 and TRBJ2-2; TRBD1 aligns across 8 bases. CDR1 and CDR2 from the germline V gene are MNHEY and SVGAGI. V shed 6 bases and J 5 bases; nucleotides not matched to a gene: 5. The CDR3 covers 14 residues. CDR3 DNA: TGTGCCAGCAGGGACAGGGAGAGGACCGGGGAGCTGTTTTTT. It translates to CASRDRERTGELFF.

This clone was counted once. The chain uses TRBV2 and TRBJ1-1; D perhaps matches TRBD1 (6 bases). CDR3 length equals 14 residues. V was clipped by 6 bases and J by 6 bases, with 17 bases between them. CDR1 is SNHLY and CDR2 is FYNNEI in the germline V gene. As DNA, the CDR3 is TGTGCCAGCAGAGATACAGGGAGACGATCTGAAGCTTTCTTT. Amino acids: CASRDTGRRSEAFF. The variable domain in full, with the rest retrieved from reference TRBV2 and TRBJ1-1, is EPEVTQTPSHQVTQMGQEVILRCVPISNHLYFYWYRQILGQKVEFLVSFYNNEISEKSEIFDDQFSVERPDGSNFTLKIRSTKLEDSAMYFCASRDTGRRSEAFFGQGTRLTVV.

The rearrangement uses TRBV12-3 or TRBV12-4 and TRBJ1-6; possibly TRBD1 for D (5 bases). The CDR3 extends over 13 amino acids. The germline V and J ends were trimmed by 7 bases and 11 bases, with 15 bases remaining between them. CDR3 sequence (DNA): TGTGCCAGCATACGGGGGACGCGTCCACCCCTCCACTTT. This translates into CASIRGTRPPLHF.

This chain uses TRBV6-1 with TRBJ1-5, with 8 positions matching TRBD1. V dropped 2 bases and J dropped 6; count of bases not matched to a gene: 3. Germline CDR1 and CDR2: MNHNS and SASEGT. This CDR3 spans 14 amino acids. As DNA, the CDR3 is TGTGCCAGCAGTGAACACAGGGGGGGTCAGCCCCAGCATTTT. This sequence encodes CASSEHRGGQPQHF.

V gene TRBV18 combines with J gene TRBJ1-2, with TRBD1 matching over 9 bases. Losses at the gene ends were 2 bases for V and 7 bases for J; bases not matched to a gene: 5. Germline loops: CDR1 KGHSH, CDR2 LQKENI. The CDR3 is 14 residues long. The CDR3 nucleotides are TGTGCCAGCTCACCAGACAGGGGGAGACTTGGCTACACCTTC. It specifies CASSPDRGRLGYTF.

Details on this clone: Mismatch with germline at one junction end may stem from a read error. This chain joins TRBV9 and TRBJ2-7, with D tentatively TRBD2 (7 bases). CDR1 is SGDLS, CDR2 YYNGEE, per germline. The CDR3 spans 14 residues. The CDR3 DNA reads as TGTGCCCGCAGCGTAAGTAGGGGGGGGAAAGGGCAGTACTTC. Translated: CARSVSRGGKGQYF.

This rearrangement joins TRBV7-9 to TRBJ2-5; TRBD1 agrees at 8 bases. Looked up from germline, CDR1 is SEHNR and CDR2 is FQNEAQ (reference sequence). Trimming took 1 base from V and 5 from J; bases not matched to a gene: 6. The length of the CDR3 is 15 residues. The CDR3 bases are TGTGCCAGCAGCTTAGGGGCAGGGGGCGCGGAGACCCAGTACTTC. The encoded protein is CASSLGAGGAETQYF.

The gene calls are TRBV5-1 and TRBJ1-1; D is uncertain. This CDR3 is 13 amino acids long. Trimming stripped 0 bases from V and 7 bases from J, with 10 bases between. Per germline, CDR1 SGHRS and CDR2 YFSETQ. The DNA of the CDR3 is TGCGCCAGCAGCTTGGCCGGGGAGCTTGAAGCTTTCTTT. Protein: CASSLAGELEAFF.

Turning to this clone: At one boundary the junction diverges from the germline segment, which might be a read error. This chain connects TRBV12-5 to TRBJ2-7, with a tentative D call TRBD1 (5 bases). CDR1 is LGHNT, CDR2 FRNRAP, per germline. This CDR3 is built from 12 residues. In nucleotides, the CDR3 is TGTGCTAGTGGTTTGCCCCAGACAGCCCTAAGCTTC. Encoded protein: CASGLPQTALSF.

The chain combines TRBV27 with TRBJ2-7; D not certain. The germline V gene encodes CDR1 MNHEY and CDR2 SMNVEV (reference sequence). The CDR3 consists of 13 residues. V shed 8 bases and J shed 7 bases, with 18 bases lying between them. The CDR3 sequence is CASARTDRWEQYF. CDR3 nucleotide sequence: TGTGCCAGCGCGAGAACCGATCGTTGGGAGCAGTACTTC.

V is TRBV12-3 or TRBV12-4 and J is TRBJ2-2, with TRBD2 identical over 9 bases. V was pared by 7 bases and J by 6 bases, with 3 bases of the junction left unmatched. The CDR3 consists of 13 residues. The CDR3 DNA follows: TGTGCCAGCAAAGGCGGGAGGGCCGGGGAGCTGTTTTTT. It yields the protein CASKGGRAGELFF.

In this sample, this clone turned up once. The chain has TRBV28 and TRBJ1-5; D is undetermined. The CDR3 consists of 13 residues. In germline, CDR1 is MDHEN, CDR2 SYDVKM. The germline V and J ends were trimmed by 8 bases and 6 bases, with 14 bases remaining between them. The CDR3 is CASLDSTGQPQHF. CDR3 DNA sequence: TGTGCCAGCCTTGATAGTACGGGTCAGCCCCAGCATTTT. Based on the CDR3 plus reference TRBV28 and TRBJ1-5, the full variable domain is DVKVTQSSRYLVKRTGEKVFLECVQDMDHENMFWYRQDPGLGLRLIYFSYDVKMKEKGDIPEGYSVSREKKERFSLILESASTNQTSMYLCASLDSTGQPQHFGDGTRLSIL.

The chain carries TRBV28 and TRBJ1-4; D may be TRBD1 (5 bases). V was clipped by 3 bases and J by 8 bases, with 13 bases between them. Germline CDR1 reads MDHEN; CDR2 reads SYDVKM. This CDR3 has 14 amino acids. This CDR3 reads CASSFTRVREKLFF. The CDR3 coding sequence is TGTGCCAGCAGTTTCACCAGGGTGAGAGAAAAACTGTTTTTT.

This chain links TRBV10-3 with TRBJ1-5; the D gene is possibly TRBD1 (5 bases). CDR3 size: 15 residues. V was cut by 0 bases and J by 6 bases, with 12 bases left in between. Germline loops: CDR1 ENHRY, CDR2 SYGVKD. The CDR3 bases are TGTGCCATCAGTGAGTCGATACAGGTCGGTCAGCCCCAGCATTTT. Protein: CAISESIQVGQPQHF.

This chain links TRBV18 with TRBJ2-1; weak D call: TRBD2 (5 bases). This CDR3 spans 14 amino acids. Germline loops: CDR1 KGHSH, CDR2 LQKENI. V gave up 0 bases and J gave up 6 bases, with 9 bases separating them. The CDR3 nucleotides read TGTGCCAGCTCACCACCCCCGAGGGCCAATGAGCAGTTCTTC. This codes for CASSPPPRANEQFF.

This sequence joins TRBV9 and TRBJ2-1; TRBD2 matches 9 bases. Germline V gene data show CDR1 as SGDLS and CDR2 as YYNGEE. The CDR3 runs 19 residues. J lost 0 bases, V lost 4 bases, and 14 bases had no gene match. The CDR3 DNA sequence: TGTGCCAGCAGCTACAACGCACTAGCGGGTCTGAGCTCCTACAATGAGCAGTTCTTC. Its translation: CASSYNALAGLSSYNEQFF.

The chain uses TRBV7-9 and TRBJ1-4, with 8 nucleotides matching TRBD1. Germline V gene sequence: CDR1 SEHNR, CDR2 FQNEAQ (reference sequence). This CDR3 region has 15 residues. Trimming cost V 5 bases and J 8 bases; bases outside gene matches: 10. CDR3 nucleotide sequence: TGTGCCAGCAGCCAGGGGGCGACGACTGGGGAAAAACTGTTTTTT. It specifies CASSQGATTGEKLFF.